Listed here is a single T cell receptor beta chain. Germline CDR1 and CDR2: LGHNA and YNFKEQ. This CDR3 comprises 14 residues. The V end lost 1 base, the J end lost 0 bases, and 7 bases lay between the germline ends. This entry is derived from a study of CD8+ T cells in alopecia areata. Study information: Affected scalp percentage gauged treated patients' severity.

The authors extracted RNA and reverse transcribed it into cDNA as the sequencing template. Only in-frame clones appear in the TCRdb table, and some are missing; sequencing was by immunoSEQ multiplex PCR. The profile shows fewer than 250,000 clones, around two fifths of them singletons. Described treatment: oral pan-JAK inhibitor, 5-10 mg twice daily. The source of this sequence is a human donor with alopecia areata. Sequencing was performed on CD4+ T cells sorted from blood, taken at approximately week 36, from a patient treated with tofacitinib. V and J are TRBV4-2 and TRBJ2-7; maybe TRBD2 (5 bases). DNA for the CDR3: TGTGCCAGCAGCCAAGGAGGGAGCTCCTACGAGCAGTACTTC. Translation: CASSQGGSSYEQYF.